This TCR beta chain appears in the sequencing data of a study of T cell changes during pregnancy in multiple sclerosis. Measured with immunoSEQ multiplex PCR; TCRdb has only the in-frame clones, and not every one. The sample contains 75,000 to 100,000 clones, around 92% of which appear only once. There are 11 residues in the CDR3. The germline V and J ends were trimmed by 8 bases and 4 bases, with 9 bases remaining between them. Germline V gene data show CDR1 as SQVTM and CDR2 as ANQGSEA. Specimen: peripheral blood, collected after pregnancy. The receptor was isolated from a female donor in good health, enrolled as a control in a pregnancy study. This chain uses TRBV29-1 with TRBJ1-3, with a possible D match to TRBD1 (6 bases). The CDR3, as DNA: TGCAGCCATACAGGGGGAAACACCATATATTTT. Its protein product is CSHTGGNTIYF.